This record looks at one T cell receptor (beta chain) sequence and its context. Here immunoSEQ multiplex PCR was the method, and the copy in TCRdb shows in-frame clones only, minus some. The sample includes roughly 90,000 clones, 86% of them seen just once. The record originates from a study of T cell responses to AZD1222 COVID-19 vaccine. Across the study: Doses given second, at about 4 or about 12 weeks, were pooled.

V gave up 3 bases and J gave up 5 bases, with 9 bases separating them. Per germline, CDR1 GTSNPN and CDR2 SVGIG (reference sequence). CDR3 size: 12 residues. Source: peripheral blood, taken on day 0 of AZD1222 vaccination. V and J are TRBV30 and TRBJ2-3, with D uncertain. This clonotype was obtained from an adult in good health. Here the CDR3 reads CAWRTLGDTQYF. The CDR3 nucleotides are TGTGCCTGGAGGACCCTCGGAGATACGCAGTATTTT.